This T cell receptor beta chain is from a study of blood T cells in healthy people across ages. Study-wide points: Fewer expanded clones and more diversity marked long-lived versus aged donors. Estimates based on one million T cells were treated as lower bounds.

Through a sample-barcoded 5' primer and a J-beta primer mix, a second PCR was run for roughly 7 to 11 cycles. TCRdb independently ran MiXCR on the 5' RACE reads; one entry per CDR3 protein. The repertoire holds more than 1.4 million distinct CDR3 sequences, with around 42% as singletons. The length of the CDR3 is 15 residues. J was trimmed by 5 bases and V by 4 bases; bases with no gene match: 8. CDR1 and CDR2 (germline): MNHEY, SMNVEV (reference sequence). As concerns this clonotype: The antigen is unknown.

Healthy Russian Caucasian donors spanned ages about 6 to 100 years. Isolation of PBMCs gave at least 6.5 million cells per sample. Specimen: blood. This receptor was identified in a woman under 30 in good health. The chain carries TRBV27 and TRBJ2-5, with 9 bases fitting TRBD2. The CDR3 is CASSSPRTSVETQYF. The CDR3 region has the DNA TGTGCCAGCAGTTCTCCCAGGACTAGCGTGGAGACCCAGTACTTC.